Shown below are 10 T cell receptor beta chains from a single sample sequenced in a study of blood T cell repertoires in COVID-19. Sequencing used immunoSEQ multiplex PCR; TCRdb keeps in-frame clones, though not all of them. This table holds about 270,000 clones, around 82% found once. Input material: peripheral blood. These receptors came from a man aged 80 or over with acute or convalescent COVID-19.

The genes are TRBV2 and TRBJ2-5; D is possibly TRBD2 (6 bases). In germline, CDR1 is SNHLY, CDR2 FYNNEI. CDR3 length: 13 amino acids. Trimming left V 7 bases short and J 5 bases short, with 14 bases between. As DNA, the CDR3 is TGTGCCAGCACCCGGGACTCGGGGGAGACCCAGTACTTC. Protein: CASTRDSGETQYF.

The J gene is TRBJ2-1, the V gene TRBV9, with a weak D call TRBD2 (5 bases). CDR1 and CDR2 from the germline V gene are SGDLS and YYNGEE. The germline V and J ends were trimmed by 0 bases and 0 bases, with 10 bases remaining between them. This CDR3 is 16 amino acids long. The CDR3 bases are TGTGCCAGCAGCGTAGGGGCGGGTAGCTCCTACAATGAGCAGTTCTTC. Translating it yields CASSVGAGSSYNEQFF.

V gene TRBV28 combines with J gene TRBJ2-1, with D possibly matching TRBD2 (5 bases). This CDR3 has 16 residues. With 6 bases removed from V and 2 bases from J, the gap between germline ends came to 17 bases. CDR1 is MDHEN and CDR2 is SYDVKM in the germline V gene. DNA for the CDR3: TGTGCCAGCAGGTCCTCTGGGAGTGAGACCTACAATGAGCAGTTCTTC. Its translation: CASRSSGSETYNEQFF.

This clone was found once. V usage is TRBV18 and J usage is TRBJ1-1; 8 bases are shared with TRBD1. From germline, CDR1 is KGHSH and CDR2 LQKENI. Trimming at V came to 3 bases and at J to 5 bases, leaving 11 bases not matched to a gene. The CDR3 is 16 amino acids. CDR3 loop: CASSPRTGIGETEAFF. The CDR3 coding sequence is TGTGCCAGCTCACCGCGGACAGGGATTGGCGAGACTGAAGCTTTCTTT.

The V and J genes are TRBV5-6 and TRBJ2-7, with a tentative D call TRBD1 (5 bases). The length of the CDR3 is 15 residues. The V gene lost 0 bases and the J gene lost 3 bases, with 13 bases spanning the gap. The V gene's germline CDR1 is SGHDT and CDR2 YYEEEE. The CDR3 DNA is TGTGCCAGCAGCTTGGTGGGGCAGGCTTACTACGAGCAGTACTTC. Translating gives CASSLVGQAYYEQYF.

This rearrangement joins TRBV28 to TRBJ2-7; D call uncertain. V shed 4 bases and J shed 13 bases, with 17 bases lying between them. Germline CDR1 MDHEN, CDR2 SYDVKM. The CDR3 is made up of 12 amino acids. The DNA for the CDR3 is TGTGCCAGCAGTTCTCCCCCCGGGTCCTATTACTTC. Translated, it gives CASSSPPGSYYF.

This clone was observed a handful of times. The rearrangement uses TRBV28 and TRBJ2-7; possibly TRBD1 for D (5 bases). Germline V CDR1 and CDR2: MDHEN, SYDVKM. Trimming removed 4 bases from V and 2 bases from J, with 12 bases in between. The CDR3 is 14 amino acids. The CDR3 protein is CASSSTVGTYEQYF. For the CDR3, the DNA is TGTGCCAGCAGTTCGACAGTGGGAACCTACGAGCAGTACTTC.

A single count supports this clone. The chain has TRBV5-1 and TRBJ1-2; 9 positions agree with TRBD1. J gave up 6 bases and V 4 bases, and 10 bases lay outside the gene matches. The CDR3 runs to 15 residues. The germline V gene encodes CDR1 SGHRS and CDR2 YFSETQ. The CDR3 DNA reads TGCGCCAGCAGCCCGGGGACAGGGTTTATAAATGGCTACACCTTC. Its translation: CASSPGTGFINGYTF.

The rearrangement uses TRBV30 and TRBJ2-1; TRBD2 matches at 7 bases. The CDR3 is made up of 15 amino acids. The V segment lost 2 bases and the J segment 3 bases; nucleotides outside the gene matches: 7. The germline V gene has CDR1 GTSNPN and CDR2 SVGIG (reference sequence). CDR3 protein: CAWSRGSSGYNEQFF. Written as DNA, the CDR3 is TGTGCCTGGAGTCGCGGGTCTAGCGGCTACAATGAGCAGTTCTTC.

The count of this clone is one. The V call is TRBV24-1, the J call TRBJ2-7; 7 bases are shared with TRBD2. Germline V gives CDR1 KGHDR, CDR2 SFDVKD. J lost 2 bases, V lost 5 bases, and 11 bases had no gene match. The CDR3 contains 16 residues. The CDR3 region has the DNA TGTGCCACCAGTGCCAGTACTGAACGGGGGGCCTACGAGCAGTACTTC. Translated, it gives CATSASTERGAYEQYF.